This T cell receptor beta chain comes out of a study of neoadjuvant anti-PD-1 for oral cavity cancer (dated by TCRdb to the early 2020s). Describing the broader study: Before undergoing curative-intent surgical resection, most patients got three to four biweekly nivolumab doses at 3 mg/kg. A fourth nivolumab dose was given around day 43 to patients without progression, and definitive surgical resection was performed in those patients on days 50-56. The parent correlative cohort had 12 to 13 patients and a response rate of about 35%. Responders were defined as patients with complete response, partial response or stable disease by RECIST 1.1; non-responders were defined as patients with progression.

A remark on this clone: What antigen it recognizes has not been identified. It has no much larger one-base neighbor in the sample; base qualities were not kept.

Survey sequencing of tumors used two replicates per sample, and the tumor libraries mostly started from 4.5 to 5.5 ug of input genomic DNA. The immunoSEQ hsTCRbeta kit was used to prepare TCRbeta libraries according to the manufacturer's instructions. Sequencing of the completed libraries took place using an Illumina NovaSeq 6000 S4 flow cell after they had been pooled to approximately 3 nM. The original methods were these. The immunoSEQ Analyzer handled quality control and preprocessing of the raw data. The analysis was restricted to productive rearrangements, with each unique CDR3 amino acid sequence defining a clonotype. Using the R package tcR, the researchers computed the Gini-Simpson index as their estimate of repertoire clonality. Gini indices were compared with Student's t test, and associations with tumor size change were assessed by Pearson correlation. In its TCRdb copy, this immuneACCESS table keeps in-frame sequences only and misses some clones. Where compared with another copy, unresolved V genes explain less than half of these, and the others have no known cause. V and J calls and clone size are copied from that table; D and trimming were computed from the DNA. Present in this sample are about 23,000 clones, more than 35% of which were seen just once. Together, the top ten hold approximately 40% of the sample.

Via the germline V gene, CDR1 is MGHRA and CDR2 YSYEKL. V is clipped by 4 bases and J by 5 bases, and the sequence between their germline boundaries is 12 bases long. The CDR3 runs 13 residues from the cysteine to the phenylalanine. Only the CDR3 DNA is retained, 39 bases long and in frame from the first base. The meaning of the sample's time point label: after neoadjuvant nivolumab, at surgical resection. None of the patients had received prior systemic or radiation treatment, and all were newly diagnosed with stage II-IVA oral cavity squamous cell carcinoma. Everyone in the cohort had locally advanced, HPV-negative oral cavity squamous cell carcinoma. The samples were drawn from a longitudinal correlative study tied to a single-arm phase II trial testing neoadjuvant nivolumab in oral cavity squamous cell carcinoma. Subject-matched pre- and post-treatment PBMCs and tumors from three responders and three non-responders were subjected to genomic DNA-based TCRbeta sequencing. Genomic DNA was isolated from tumor tissue using the Maxwell RSC DNA from Tissue kit.

Results and caveats for the whole study, not just this receptor: Greater tumor shrinkage was correlated with larger post-treatment sizes of preexisting intratumoral clones, suggesting that expansion of preexisting clones contributed to response. Higher pretreatment blood TCRbeta clonality and lower post-treatment tumor TCRbeta clonality were correlated with higher pretreatment blood Treg/Th17 ratios. Only a few patients per response group were included in the TCR analyses, and larger cohorts for validation were called for by the authors.

The sample consisted of tumor tissue, taken after nivolumab (anti-PD-1) treatment. The source of this sequence is a person aged 35-79 years with oral cavity squamous cell carcinoma. This receptor chain uses TRBV4-1 and TRBJ2-7, with no confident D gene call. This receptor has the CDR3 CASSRSFGDEQYF. The nucleotide sequence is given as TGCGCCAGCAGCCGCTCCTTTGGGGACGAGCAGTACTTC.